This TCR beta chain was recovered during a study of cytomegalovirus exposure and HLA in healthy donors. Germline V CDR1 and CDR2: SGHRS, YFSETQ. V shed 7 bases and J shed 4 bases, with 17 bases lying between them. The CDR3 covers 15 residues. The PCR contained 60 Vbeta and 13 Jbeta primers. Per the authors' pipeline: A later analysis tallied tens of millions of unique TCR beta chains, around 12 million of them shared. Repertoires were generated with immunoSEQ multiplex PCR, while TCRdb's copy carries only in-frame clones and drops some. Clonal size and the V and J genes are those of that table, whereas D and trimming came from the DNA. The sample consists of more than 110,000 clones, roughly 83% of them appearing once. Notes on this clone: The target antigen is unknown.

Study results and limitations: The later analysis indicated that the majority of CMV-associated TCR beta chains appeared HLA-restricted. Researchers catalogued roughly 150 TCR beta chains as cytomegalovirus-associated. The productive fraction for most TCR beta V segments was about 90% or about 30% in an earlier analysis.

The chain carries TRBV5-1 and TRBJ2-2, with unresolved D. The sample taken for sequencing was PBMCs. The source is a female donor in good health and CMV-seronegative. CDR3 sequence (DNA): TGCGCCAGCGGCCAGGCCCTTATGGGCACCGGGGAGCTGTTTTTT. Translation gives CASGQALMGTGELFF.